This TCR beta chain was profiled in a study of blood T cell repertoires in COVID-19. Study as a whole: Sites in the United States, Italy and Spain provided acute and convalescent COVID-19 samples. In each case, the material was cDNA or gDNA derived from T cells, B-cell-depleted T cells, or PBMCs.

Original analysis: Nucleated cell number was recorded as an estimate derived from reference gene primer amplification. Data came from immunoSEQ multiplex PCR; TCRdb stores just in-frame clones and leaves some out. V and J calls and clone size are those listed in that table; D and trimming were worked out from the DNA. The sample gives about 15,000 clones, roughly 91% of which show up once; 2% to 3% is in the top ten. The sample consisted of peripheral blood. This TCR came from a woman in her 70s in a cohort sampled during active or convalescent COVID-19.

The CDR3 DNA is TGTGCCAGCAGTGACTCTGAGGGTTTCACCGGGGAGCTGTTTTTT. Protein sequence: CASSDSEGFTGELFF. V is TRBV6-4 and J is TRBJ2-2, with D perhaps TRBD2 (5 bases). Germline CDR1 and CDR2: MRHNA and SNTAGT. This CDR3 region has 15 residues. Trimming shortened V by 0 bases and J by 4 bases, and 9 bases separated the two germline ends.